The 26 T cell receptor beta chains presented below share a single source sample, sequenced in a study of response to subunit inactivated influenza vaccine. Each CDR3 protein gets one entry after TCRdb re-called the RT-PCR reads with MiXCR. The sample records about 310,000 distinct CDR3 sequences, around 22% being singletons. The sample here was PBMCs from blood, taken 21 months after vaccination. All receptors derive from a man in his fifties or sixties who received an inactivated influenza vaccine.

This clonotype was observed many times. The rearrangement uses TRBV5-1 and TRBJ1-6, with 9 positions matching TRBD1. Losses at the gene ends were 4 bases for V and 8 bases for J; bases not matched to a gene: 4. CDR1 and CDR2 from the germline V gene are SGHRS and YFSETQ. The CDR3 length is 14 residues. In DNA, the CDR3 is TGCGCCAGCAGCCGGACAGGGGTTTATTCACCCCTCCACTTT. This codes for CASSRTGVYSPLHF.

The table lists this clonotype with a few counts. The J gene is TRBJ1-2, the V gene TRBV4-3; D remains ambiguous. Trimming removed 4 bases from V and 3 bases from J, with 12 bases in between. Germline V gene sequence: CDR1 LGHNA, CDR2 YSLEER. The CDR3 runs to 14 residues. CDR3 residues: CASSPLRVYYGYTF. The CDR3 nucleotides are TGCGCCAGCAGCCCATTACGGGTATACTATGGCTACACCTTC.

In this sample, this clonotype turned up many times. This chain links TRBV18 with TRBJ1-6; tentative D call: TRBD1 (6 bases). The ends were cut back, 3 bases at V and 15 bases at J, with 15 bases in the middle. Germline V CDR1 and CDR2: KGHSH, LQKENI. The CDR3 runs to 13 residues. CDR3 protein: CASSPNPRDNLHF. The DNA for the CDR3 is TGTGCCAGCTCACCCAATCCCCGGGACAACCTCCACTTT.

This chain links TRBV7-2 with TRBJ1-4; 7 bases fit TRBD1. The CDR3 runs to 14 residues. V trimming: 2 bases; J trimming: 5 bases; junction bases outside the gene matches: 2. CDR1 and CDR2 (germline): SGHTA, FQGNSA. CDR3 region: CASSLRGHNEKLFF. The CDR3 bases are TGTGCCAGCAGCTTAAGGGGGCACAATGAAAAACTGTTTTTT.

This chain links TRBV19 with TRBJ2-6; D is perhaps TRBD2 (5 bases). Germline loops: CDR1 LNHDA, CDR2 SQIVND (reference sequence). The CDR3 loop spans 19 amino acids. V lost 3 bases, J lost 0 bases, and 18 bases lay in between. CDR3 region: CASSIALGAAASGANVLTF. CDR3 bases: TGTGCCAGTAGTATTGCTCTTGGAGCGGCTGCCTCTGGGGCCAACGTCCTGACTTTC.

This clonotype was seen just once. The J gene is TRBJ2-5, the V gene TRBV7-2; D unclear. V dropped 2 bases and J dropped 7 bases, with 5 bases sitting between them. The CDR3 is 11 residues long. Germline lookup yields CDR1 SGHTA and CDR2 FQGNSA. CDR3 sequence (DNA): TGTGCCAGCAGCTTAAAGCTGACCCAGTACTTC. Encoded protein: CASSLKLTQYF. The complete variable domain, with remaining parts taken from reference TRBV7-2 and TRBJ2-5, reads GAGVSQSPSNKVTEKGKDVELRCDPISGHTALYWYRQSLGQGLEFLIYFQGNSAPDKSGLPSDRFSAERTGGSVSTLTIQRTQQEDSAVYLCASSLKLTQYFGPGTRLLVL.

This clonotype occurred a few times. The genes are TRBV7-4 and TRBJ1-1; D is possibly TRBD1 (6 bases). V dropped 1 base and J dropped 6 bases, with 15 bases sitting between them. The CDR3 length is 15 residues. Germline V gene sequence: CDR1 SGHVT, CDR2 SQSDAQ. The CDR3 sequence is CASSLDAGELAEAFF. The DNA of the CDR3 is TGTGCCAGCAGCTTAGATGCAGGGGAGTTGGCTGAAGCTTTCTTT. The full variable domain, rest sourced from reference TRBV7-4 and TRBJ1-1, is GAGVSQSPRYKVAKRGRDVALRCDSISGHVTLYWYRQTLGQGSEVLTYSQSDAQRDKSGRPSGRFSAERPERSVSTLKIQRTEQGDSAVYLCASSLDAGELAEAFFGQGTRLTVV.

The V call is TRBV25-1, the J call TRBJ2-7; the D gene is possibly TRBD1 (6 bases). The V end lost 10 bases, the J end lost 3 bases, and 13 bases lay between the germline ends. Germline V CDR1 and CDR2: MGHDK, SYGVNS. The CDR3 is 12 residues long. CDR3 residues: CATTGHFYEQYF. The CDR3 nucleotides are TGTGCCACTACGGGACACTTCTACGAGCAGTACTTC.

This chain connects TRBV27 to TRBJ2-1, with 11 bases aligning to TRBD1. Germline CDR1 is MNHEY and CDR2 is SMNVEV (reference sequence). V lost 3 bases, J lost 4 bases, and 8 bases stayed unmatched. This CDR3 is built from 17 residues. The DNA of the CDR3 is TGTGCCAGCAGTTTTACCCCCGGGACAGGGGGTTACAATGAGCAGTTCTTC. The encoded protein is CASSFTPGTGGYNEQFF.

This chain joins TRBV10-3 and TRBJ2-1, with TRBD2 matching 9 bases. This CDR3 is 14 amino acids long. CDR1 ENHRY and CDR2 SYGVKD come from the germline V gene. V gave up 7 bases and J gave up 8 bases; unmatched junction bases: 9. The CDR3 sequence is CAITQAGGMYEQFF. Written as DNA, the CDR3 is TGTGCCATCACTCAAGCGGGAGGAATGTATGAGCAGTTCTTC.

The V gene is TRBV11-2, the J gene TRBJ2-1; 11 nucleotides match TRBD2. Trimming at V came to 3 bases and at J to 2 bases, leaving 15 bases not matched to a gene. The CDR3 spans 20 residues. Germline V lookup: CDR1 SGHAT, CDR2 FQNNGV. The CDR3 spells CASSFPGQISGRATYNEQFF. In DNA form, the CDR3 reads TGTGCCAGCAGCTTTCCGGGACAGATTAGCGGGAGGGCCACCTACAATGAGCAGTTCTTC.

This clonotype was counted a few times. The V call is TRBV20-1, the J call TRBJ2-1, with 9 bases identical to TRBD2. The V gene's germline CDR1 is DFQATT and CDR2 SNEGSKA (reference sequence). Germline trimming cut 3 bases from V and 3 bases from J; bases unmatched to any gene: 3. This CDR3 has 14 amino acids. CDR3 bases: TGCAGTGCTAGTGGACTAGCGCACTACAATGAGCAGTTCTTC. Residues: CSASGLAHYNEQFF.

This clonotype appeared a few times. V and J are TRBV18 and TRBJ2-5; tentatively, D is TRBD1 (5 bases). Trimming left V 8 bases short and J 2 bases short, with 12 bases between. This CDR3 region has 13 residues. Germline CDR1 and CDR2: KGHSH and LQKENI. DNA for the CDR3: TGTGCCAGCCTCAGACAGACTCAAGAGACCCAGTACTTC. Translation: CASLRQTQETQYF.

The V gene is TRBV2, the J gene TRBJ2-7, with 7 bases lining up with TRBD2. J gave up 8 bases and V 0 bases, and 4 bases lay outside the gene matches. Per the germline V gene, CDR1 is SNHLY and CDR2 is FYNNEI. The CDR3 extends over 13 amino acids. CDR3 region: CASSEAGGLKQYF. The CDR3 DNA sequence: TGTGCCAGCAGTGAAGCGGGAGGGCTCAAGCAGTACTTC.

The rearrangement links TRBV6-5 to TRBJ2-7; D unresolved. The CDR3 extends over 15 amino acids. CDR1 is MNHEY and CDR2 is SVGAGI in the germline V gene. Trimming pared 0 bases from V and 3 bases from J, leaving 12 bases between. DNA of the CDR3: TGTGCCAGCAGTTACTCACATTTGTCAGACTACGAGCAGTACTTC. Protein: CASSYSHLSDYEQYF.

The V and J genes are TRBV9 and TRBJ1-2, with D maybe TRBD1 (6 bases). V shed 3 bases and J shed 7 bases, with 16 bases lying between them. The CDR3 spans 14 residues. CDR1 SGDLS and CDR2 YYNGEE come from the germline V gene. The CDR3 nucleotides are TGTGCCAGCAGCGCACACAGGGTTGCGGCTGGCTACACCTTC. It encodes CASSAHRVAAGYTF. The variable domain in full, completed from reference TRBV9 and TRBJ1-2, reads DSGVTQTPKHLITATGQRVTLRCSPRSGDLSVYWYQQSLDQGLQFLIQYYNGEERAKGNILERFSAQQFPDLHSELNLSSLELGDSALYFCASSAHRVAAGYTFGSGTRLTVV.

The chain is built from TRBV29-1 and TRBJ2-7; D might be TRBD2 (5 bases). Trimming removed 0 bases from V and 4 bases from J, with 16 bases in between. The CDR3 totals 15 residues. From germline, CDR1 is SQVTM and CDR2 ANQGSEA. The chain's CDR3 is CSVEDLAGKEYEQYF. CDR3 nucleotides: TGCAGCGTTGAAGATCTGGCCGGGAAAGAGTACGAGCAGTACTTC.

The gene calls are TRBV4-1 and TRBJ1-1; 8 nucleotides match TRBD1. The trim removed 3 bases at V and 8 bases at J, leaving 8 bases unmatched. Per germline, CDR1 MGHRA and CDR2 YSYEKL. There are 14 residues in the CDR3. In DNA, the CDR3 is TGCGCCAGCAGCCACGGACAGGGAAATGAGGAAGCTTTCTTT. The encoded protein is CASSHGQGNEEAFF.

Only one count was recorded for this clonotype. This sequence joins TRBV28 and TRBJ2-7, with D hard to call. CDR3 length equals 11 residues. The germline V gene encodes CDR1 MDHEN and CDR2 SYDVKM. V dropped 1 base and J dropped 12 bases, with 10 bases sitting between them. The CDR3 protein is CASSLYGIVYF. CDR3 coding DNA: TGTGCCAGCAGTTTATATGGGATAGTGTACTTC.

The chain uses TRBV3-1 and TRBJ2-7; D gene ambiguous. Trimming pared 0 bases from V and 4 bases from J, leaving 7 bases between. The CDR3 extends over 13 amino acids. The germline V gene encodes CDR1 LGHDT and CDR2 YNNKEL (reference sequence). The CDR3 DNA sequence: TGTGCCAGCAGCCAAGATGCAGATTACGAGCAGTACTTC. Amino acid sequence: CASSQDADYEQYF.

The table lists this clonotype with a few counts. The rearrangement joins TRBV7-9 to TRBJ1-6; weak D call: TRBD1 (6 bases). Trimming removed 1 base from V and 9 bases from J, with 13 bases in between. Germline assignment: CDR1 SEHNR and CDR2 FQNEAQ (reference sequence). This CDR3 has 15 amino acids. CDR3 nucleotide sequence: TGTGCCAGCAGCTTAGAGGGGGGTTTGGGTTCACCCCTCCACTTT. Its translation: CASSLEGGLGSPLHF.

Details on this clonotype: The junction differs from germline at one of its ends, possibly a read error. The gene calls are TRBV18 and TRBJ2-6; perhaps TRBD1 as D (5 bases). CDR1 and CDR2 (germline): KGHSH, LQKENI. CDR3 length: 15 amino acids. CDR3 bases: TGTGCCAGCTCACCTTTGATCTCTGGGGCCGACGTCCTGACTTTC. This encodes CASSPLISGADVLTF.

In its sample, this clonotype was seen many times. This chain links TRBV2 with TRBJ1-1; a weak D match, TRBD1 (5 bases). CDR1 is SNHLY, CDR2 FYNNEI, per germline. V dropped 9 bases and J dropped 1 base, with 15 bases sitting between them. CDR3 length: 14 residues. The CDR3: CARGSGIGNTEAFF. The CDR3 region has the DNA TGTGCCAGAGGATCAGGGATAGGGAACACTGAAGCTTTCTTT.

The chain recombines TRBV9 with TRBJ2-1; 7 positions agree with TRBD1. The V gene end was trimmed by 3 bases and the J gene end by 4 bases; junction bases not matched to a gene: 10. The CDR3 extends over 16 amino acids. CDR1 and CDR2 (germline): SGDLS, YYNGEE. DNA of the CDR3: TGTGCCAGCAGCGGACCCACAGGGGCCGATTACAATGAGCAGTTCTTC. Amino acid sequence: CASSGPTGADYNEQFF.

In this sample, this clonotype turned up many times. In DNA, the CDR3 is TGTGCTAGTGGTAACCGCAGGACAGGAGCGAACACTGAAGCTTTCTTT. Its translation: CASGNRRTGANTEAFF. The chain employs TRBV12-5 and TRBJ1-1; TRBD1 aligns across 7 bases. The CDR3 consists of 16 residues. V was pared by 5 bases and J by 1 base, with 10 bases of the junction left unmatched. Looked up from germline, CDR1 is LGHNT and CDR2 is FRNRAP.

The chain combines TRBV5-4 with TRBJ1-1, with D uncertain. Trimming cost V 4 bases and J 2 bases, with 12 bases left between them. This CDR3 has 14 residues. Germline CDR1 is SGHNT and CDR2 is YYREEE (reference sequence). CDR3 coding DNA: TGTGCCAGCAGCCTTCAACAAGCAAACACTGAAGCTTTCTTT. It encodes CASSLQQANTEAFF.